Here is one T cell receptor (beta chain) with its context. Its antigen is not known. Some clones are missing from TCRdb's copy, which holds only in-frame ones; the method was immunoSEQ multiplex PCR. This repertoire shows roughly 60,000 clones, 70% to 85% found once; its top ten account for approximately 2.8%. This sample was included in a study of neoadjuvant anti-PD-1 for oral cavity cancer. As for the study in general: Nivolumab at 3 mg/kg was mostly given biweekly, three to four doses, pre-surgery. Non-progressing patients received a fourth nivolumab dose near day 43, then surgery on days 50-56. The study's findings and limits: Only a few patients per response group were TCR-analyzed; validation needed.

Trimming removed 4 bases from V and 4 bases from J; junction bases left unmatched: 4. Germline V lookup: CDR1 SGHAT, CDR2 FQNNGV. The CDR3 has 17 amino acids. The V call is TRBV11-2, the J call TRBJ2-2; 15 nucleotides agree with TRBD2. The source material was PBMCs, sampled before nivolumab (anti-PD-1) treatment. The sequence derives from a person between 40 and 85 years old with oral cavity squamous cell carcinoma. The CDR3 DNA reads TGTGCCAGCAGCTCACGGACTAGCGGGGGGGGCACCGGGGAGCTGTTTTTT. This encodes CASSSRTSGGGTGELFF.